The 29 T cell receptor beta chains below all came from one sample that was sequenced in a study of blood T cell repertoires in COVID-19. Profiling relied on immunoSEQ multiplex PCR, and the TCRdb table lists in-frame clones only, not all of them. Of about 170,000 clones listed, around four fifths are singletons. What was sequenced was peripheral blood. All receptors derive from a woman in her 70s with COVID-19, enrolled during active disease.

This sequence joins TRBV7-9 and TRBJ2-1, with D possibly matching TRBD1 (5 bases). V was pared by 5 bases and J by 0 bases, with 17 bases between. This CDR3 contains 17 residues. CDR1 is SEHNR, CDR2 FQNEAQ, per germline (reference sequence). CDR3 sequence reads: CASSPQGFGSSYNEQFF. For the CDR3, the DNA is TGTGCCAGCAGCCCCCAGGGATTTGGGTCCTCCTACAATGAGCAGTTCTTC.

The rearrangement joins TRBV10-3 to TRBJ2-3, with 9 bases that match TRBD2. The trim removed 4 bases at V and 6 bases at J, leaving 5 bases unmatched. Germline CDR1 is ENHRY and CDR2 is SYGVKD. This CDR3 is built from 14 residues. The CDR3 protein is CAISGRGGVDTQYF. In nucleotides, the CDR3 is TGTGCCATCAGTGGGCGGGGGGGCGTGGATACGCAGTATTTT.

V gene TRBV3-1 (or the pseudogene TRBV3-2) combines with J gene TRBJ1-2; maybe TRBD1 (6 bases). The CDR3 runs 14 residues. The V end lost 4 bases, the J end lost 6 bases, and 15 bases lay between the germline ends. Germline V gene lookup returns CDR1 LGHDT and CDR2 YNNKEL (reference sequence). CDR3 protein: CASSLTGTIHGYTF. CDR3 nucleotides: TGTGCCAGCAGCCTCACAGGGACTATACATGGCTACACCTTC.

The V gene is TRBV28, the J gene TRBJ2-7, with D uncertain. This CDR3 contains 13 residues. Germline CDR1 is MDHEN and CDR2 is SYDVKM. Between the trimmed V and J ends, which lost 7 bases and 0 bases, there was a span of 10 bases. The CDR3: CASNGDGSYEQYV. The CDR3 DNA follows: TGTGCCAGCAATGGAGATGGCTCCTACGAGCAGTACGTC.

The V gene is TRBV6-6, the J gene TRBJ1-5; 10 nucleotides match TRBD1. V gave up 5 bases and J gave up 6 bases; unmatched junction bases: 7. Germline V gene lookup returns CDR1 MNHNY and CDR2 SVGAGI (reference sequence). This CDR3 region has 15 residues. The CDR3: CASSRQGAEGQPQHF. Written as DNA, the CDR3 is TGTGCCAGCAGTAGACAGGGGGCCGAGGGTCAGCCCCAGCATTTT.

The CDR3 nucleotides are TGCGCCAGCAGCGCCACAGGGGCCTATGGCTACACCTTC. It is translated as CASSATGAYGYTF. The chain combines TRBV5-1 with TRBJ1-2; 7 bases line up with TRBD1. The CDR3 length is 13 residues. V lost 4 bases and J lost 4; bases outside the gene matches: 4. Germline lookup yields CDR1 SGHRS and CDR2 YFSETQ.

The chain has TRBV6-5 and TRBJ2-2, with 7 bases fitting TRBD1. The V and J ends lost 0 bases and 4 bases, in that order; junction bases with no gene match: 5. This CDR3 comprises 16 residues. Per the germline V gene, CDR1 is MNHEY and CDR2 is SVGAGI. Here the CDR3 DNA reads TGTGCCAGCAGTTACTCGTGGGCAGGGGGCACCGGGGAGCTGTTTTTT. Its translation is CASSYSWAGGTGELFF.

The chain recombines TRBV3-1 (or the pseudogene TRBV3-2) with TRBJ1-2; D not certain. The CDR3 spans 13 residues. Trimming left V 1 base short and J 12 bases short, with 15 bases between. Germline-derived CDR1 and CDR2 are LGHDT and YNNKEL (reference sequence). The CDR3, as DNA: TGTGCCAGCAGCCAAGGATCGTCGGGAGGGAACACCTTC. This encodes CASSQGSSGGNTF.

The V call is TRBV7-2, the J call TRBJ1-2; 11 positions match TRBD1. Germline V gene data show CDR1 as SGHTA and CDR2 as FQGNSA. J was trimmed by 8 bases and V by 5 bases; bases with no gene match: 7. CDR3 length: 14 amino acids. CDR3 coding DNA: TGTGCCAGCAGCCCCGGGACAGGGGGGTTGGGCTACACCTTC. It codes for CASSPGTGGLGYTF.

The J gene is TRBJ2-1, the V gene TRBV19, with TRBD1 identical over 8 bases. Trimming took 3 bases from V and 3 from J; bases not matched to a gene: 7. The CDR3 runs to 16 residues. Per germline, CDR1 LNHDA and CDR2 SQIVND (reference sequence). The DNA for the CDR3 is TGTGCCAGTAGTATTGGACAGGGTAGTTTCTACAATGAGCAGTTCTTC. Translation gives CASSIGQGSFYNEQFF.

The V call is TRBV7-8, the J call TRBJ2-7, with D possibly TRBD2 on 7 matching bases. V shed 1 base and J shed 8 bases, with 12 bases lying between them. This CDR3 spans 13 amino acids. Germline-derived CDR1 and CDR2 are SGHVS and FQNEAQ. Here the CDR3 reads CASSLGRGGKQYF. For the CDR3, the DNA is TGTGCCAGCAGCTTAGGGAGGGGGGGGAAGCAGTACTTC.

V usage is TRBV5-4 and J usage is TRBJ2-4, with D unresolved. Trimming stripped 4 bases from V and 7 bases from J, with 9 bases between. Germline V lookup: CDR1 SGHNT, CDR2 YYREEE (reference sequence). The CDR3 runs 12 residues. This CDR3 is CASSLDGNIQYF. The CDR3, as DNA: TGTGCCAGCAGCCTGGACGGGAACATTCAGTACTTC.

The rearrangement links TRBV14 to TRBJ2-7; 8 bases fit TRBD2. J lost 6 bases, V lost 0 bases, and 4 bases had no gene match. This CDR3 is built from 14 residues. Per germline, CDR1 SGHDN and CDR2 FVKESK. The CDR3 spells CASSQDSSGFEQYF. The CDR3 bases are TGTGCCAGCAGCCAAGACTCTAGCGGGTTCGAGCAGTACTTC.

This clone was recorded only once. V and J are TRBV7-8 and TRBJ2-3; TRBD2 aligns across 13 bases. Germline trimming cut 1 base from V and 6 bases from J; bases unmatched to any gene: 7. CDR1 and CDR2 (germline): SGHVS, FQNEAQ. The CDR3 loop spans 17 amino acids. The CDR3 DNA follows: TGTGCCAGCAGCTTAGTCACTAGCGGGGGGGCTCGGGATACGCAGTATTTT. Residues: CASSLVTSGGARDTQYF. The full variable domain, in which reference TRBV7-8 and TRBJ2-3 provide the parts outside the CDR3, is GAGVSQSPRYKVAKRGQDVALRCDPISGHVSLFWYQQALGQGPEFLTYFQNEAQLDKSGLPSDRFFAERPEGSVSTLKIQRTQQEDSAVYLCASSLVTSGGARDTQYFGPGTRLTVL.

This chain joins TRBV28 and TRBJ1-4, with TRBD1 as a possible D gene (6 bases). The length of the CDR3 is 13 residues. CDR1 and CDR2 from the germline V gene are MDHEN and SYDVKM. The V and J ends lost 6 bases and 8 bases respectively, with 13 bases between them. CDR3 protein: CASRDRGAEKLFF. CDR3 bases: TGTGCCAGCAGGGACAGAGGAGCAGAAAAACTGTTTTTT.

The chain couples TRBV30 to TRBJ1-6; D call uncertain. This CDR3 contains 17 residues. In germline, CDR1 is GTSNPN, CDR2 SVGIG (reference sequence). V dropped 3 bases and J dropped 8 bases, with 23 bases sitting between them. CDR3 residues: CAWSRPGAGTSYSPLHF. CDR3 sequence (DNA): TGTGCCTGGAGCCGCCCTGGAGCCGGTACCTCTTATTCACCCCTCCACTTT.

This clone appeared a single time. This chain links TRBV2 with TRBJ2-3; D remains ambiguous. Trimming took 8 bases from V and 5 from J, leaving 11 bases between them. Germline CDR1 reads SNHLY; CDR2 reads FYNNEI. CDR3 length: 12 residues. The CDR3 is CASGGELDTQYF. The CDR3 DNA is TGTGCCAGCGGCGGTGAACTAGATACGCAGTATTTT.

The J gene is TRBJ1-2, the V gene TRBV5-6, with unresolved D. V was trimmed by 6 bases and J by 6 bases, leaving 15 bases between them. The CDR3 extends over 13 amino acids. Germline assignment: CDR1 SGHDT and CDR2 YYEEEE. The CDR3 loop is CASNRLLEDGYTF. CDR3 coding DNA: TGTGCCAGCAACCGCTTGTTGGAGGATGGCTACACCTTC.

The V gene is TRBV6-6, the J gene TRBJ1-2; D is undetermined. Germline values: CDR1 MNHNY, CDR2 SVGAGI (reference sequence). The V and J ends lost 1 base and 3 bases respectively, with 9 bases between them. The CDR3 has 14 residues. CDR3 nucleotides: TGTGCCAGCAGTTACTATAGCAGCTACTATGGCTACACCTTC. Protein: CASSYYSSYYGYTF.

The chain couples TRBV9 to TRBJ2-3; 10 nucleotides match TRBD2. V dropped 3 bases and J dropped 1; count of bases not matched to a gene: 14. Germline V gene data show CDR1 as SGDLS and CDR2 as YYNGEE. This CDR3 comprises 19 residues. Here the CDR3 DNA reads TGTGCCAGCAGCGGACGGACTAGCGGTAGAGGGTGGGGCACAGATACGCAGTATTTT. This gives the protein CASSGRTSGRGWGTDTQYF.

The chain links TRBV27 to TRBJ1-2; D is ambiguous. Germline V CDR1 and CDR2: MNHEY, SMNVEV (reference sequence). CDR3 length: 13 amino acids. The germline V and J ends were trimmed by 0 bases and 6 bases, with 8 bases remaining between them. CDR3 sequence reads: CASSLSFGHGYTF. The CDR3 nucleotides read TGTGCCAGCAGTTTATCGTTTGGCCATGGCTACACCTTC.

This chain joins TRBV10-1 and TRBJ2-5; a possible D gene is TRBD2 (7 bases). Germline lookup yields CDR1 WNHNN and CDR2 SYGVQD (reference sequence). This CDR3 has 16 amino acids. Between the trimmed V and J ends, which lost 6 bases and 2 bases, there was a span of 19 bases. CDR3 protein: CASSAASQGGQETQYF. CDR3 nucleotides: TGCGCCAGCAGCGCGGCATCACAGGGAGGGCAAGAGACCCAGTACTTC.

The J gene is TRBJ1-1, the V gene TRBV30; D perhaps matches TRBD1 (6 bases). Trimming removed 2 bases at V and 1 base at J, with 11 bases between. The CDR3 totals 14 residues. From germline, CDR1 is GTSNPN and CDR2 SVGIG (reference sequence). CDR3 residues: CAWSLPDRNTEAFF. CDR3 nucleotides: TGTGCCTGGAGTCTTCCGGACAGGAACACTGAAGCTTTCTTT.

This rearrangement joins TRBV5-5 to TRBJ2-2; TRBD2 agrees at 8 bases. J gave up 5 bases and V 7 bases, and 10 bases lay outside the gene matches. Germline loops: CDR1 SGHKS, CDR2 YYEKEE (reference sequence). The CDR3 runs 15 residues. The CDR3 region is CASYELAAVTGELFF. The CDR3 nucleotides read TGTGCCAGCTACGAACTAGCGGCCGTTACCGGGGAGCTGTTTTTT.

This chain joins TRBV27 and TRBJ1-1; tentative D call: TRBD1 (5 bases). Germline V gene lookup returns CDR1 MNHEY and CDR2 SMNVEV (reference sequence). V was clipped by 3 bases and J by 0 bases, with 8 bases between them. The CDR3 has 14 residues. The CDR3 loop reads CASSLEGLNTEAFF. The CDR3 nucleotides read TGTGCCAGCAGTTTGGAGGGGCTGAACACTGAAGCTTTCTTT.

This chain joins TRBV18 and TRBJ2-7; D is unclear. Germline V gives CDR1 KGHSH, CDR2 LQKENI. The CDR3 has 14 residues. Trimming shortened V by 2 bases and J by 4 bases, and 12 bases separated the two germline ends. CDR3 residues: CASSPASTGYEQYF. CDR3 bases: TGTGCCAGCTCACCAGCTTCGACTGGATACGAGCAGTACTTC.

The chain uses TRBV5-4 and TRBJ2-2, with TRBD1 identical over 7 bases. The germline V gene has CDR1 SGHNT and CDR2 YYREEE (reference sequence). CDR3 length equals 15 residues. Trimming took 4 bases from V and 7 from J; bases not matched to a gene: 10. The CDR3 loop is CASSPGQTVGGELFF. CDR3 sequence (DNA): TGTGCCAGCAGCCCGGGACAGACGGTGGGCGGGGAGCTGTTTTTT.

This chain uses TRBV6-5 with TRBJ2-5; 9 positions agree with TRBD2. The CDR3 extends over 14 amino acids. V shed 7 bases, J shed 1 base, and the junction held 4 bases outside the gene matches. Germline V CDR1 and CDR2: MNHEY, SVGAGI. The CDR3 spells CASNLSGGQETQYF. As DNA, the CDR3 is TGTGCCAGCAACCTTAGCGGGGGCCAAGAGACCCAGTACTTC.

The V call is TRBV6-6, the J call TRBJ2-6; TRBD1 agrees at 11 bases. Germline trimming cut 5 bases from V and 0 bases from J; bases unmatched to any gene: 12. CDR1 MNHNY and CDR2 SVGAGI come from the germline V gene (reference sequence). The CDR3 is 20 amino acids. CDR3 protein: CASSLPITGTGGSGANVLTF. The CDR3, as DNA: TGTGCCAGCAGTCTTCCAATAACCGGGACAGGGGGCTCTGGGGCCAACGTCCTGACTTTC.